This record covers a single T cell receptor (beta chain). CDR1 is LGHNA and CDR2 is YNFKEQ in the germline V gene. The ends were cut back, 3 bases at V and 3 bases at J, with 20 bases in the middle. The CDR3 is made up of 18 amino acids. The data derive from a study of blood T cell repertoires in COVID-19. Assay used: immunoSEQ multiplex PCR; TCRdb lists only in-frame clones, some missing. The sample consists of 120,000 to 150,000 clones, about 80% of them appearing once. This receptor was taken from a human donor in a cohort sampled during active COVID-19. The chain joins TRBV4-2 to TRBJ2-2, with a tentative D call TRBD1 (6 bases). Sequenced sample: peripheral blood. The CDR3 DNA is TGTGCCAGCAGCCACAAAGGGGGTAGGTCAGGGCACACCGGGGAGCTGTTTTTT. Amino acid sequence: CASSHKGGRSGHTGELFF.